This paragraph covers one TCR beta chain sequence. The CDR3 loop spans 12 amino acids. V was pared by 6 bases and J by 4 bases, with 2 bases of the junction left unmatched. From germline, CDR1 is MNHEY and CDR2 SVGAGI. This sample is part of a study of blood T cell repertoires in COVID-19. Study information: The United States, Italy and Spain provided the acute and convalescent COVID-19 samples. From T cells, B-cell-depleted T cells, or PBMCs came the material, which was cDNA or gDNA.

Original processing methods: Estimation of nucleated cell counts relied on the amplification of reference gene primers. Sequencing was performed with immunoSEQ multiplex PCR; in TCRdb, only in-frame clones are kept and a portion is missing. That table is the source of V, J and clone size, and D and trimming were worked out from the DNA. In the table there are 200,000 to 300,000 clones, 83% of which are singletons. The source of this sequence is a human donor in a cohort sampled during active COVID-19. The specimen sequenced was peripheral blood. The rearrangement joins TRBV6-5 to TRBJ1-1; TRBD1 matches at 7 bases. The CDR3 DNA sequence: TGTGCCAGCAGCCGGGACAGCACTGAAGCTTTCTTT. It yields the protein CASSRDSTEAFF.